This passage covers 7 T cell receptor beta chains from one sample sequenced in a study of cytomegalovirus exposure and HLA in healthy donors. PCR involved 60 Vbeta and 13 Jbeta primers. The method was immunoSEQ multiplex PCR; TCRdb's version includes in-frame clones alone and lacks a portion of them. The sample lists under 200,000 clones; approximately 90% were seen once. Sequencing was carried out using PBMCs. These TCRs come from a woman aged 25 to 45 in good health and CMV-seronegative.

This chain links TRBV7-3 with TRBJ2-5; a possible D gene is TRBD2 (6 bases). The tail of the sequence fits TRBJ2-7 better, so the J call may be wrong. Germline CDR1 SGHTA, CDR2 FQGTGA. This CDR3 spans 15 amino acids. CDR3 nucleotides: TGTGCCAGCAGCTACACCGGGGGACCAACCTACGAGCAGTACTTC. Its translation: CASSYTGGPTYEQYF.

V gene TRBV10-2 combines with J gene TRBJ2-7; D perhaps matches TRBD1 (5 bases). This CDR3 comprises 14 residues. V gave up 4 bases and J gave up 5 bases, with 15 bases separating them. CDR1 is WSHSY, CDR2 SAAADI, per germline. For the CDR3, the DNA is TGCGCCAGCAGTGGGTTGGGGCCTGGGGACGAGCAGTACTTC. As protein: CASSGLGPGDEQYF.

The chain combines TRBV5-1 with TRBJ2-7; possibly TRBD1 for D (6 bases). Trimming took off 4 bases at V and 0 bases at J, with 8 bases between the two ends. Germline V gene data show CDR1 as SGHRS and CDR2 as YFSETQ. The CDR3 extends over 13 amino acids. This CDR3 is CASSRDNSYEQYF. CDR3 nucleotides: TGCGCCAGCAGCCGGGACAACTCCTACGAGCAGTACTTC.

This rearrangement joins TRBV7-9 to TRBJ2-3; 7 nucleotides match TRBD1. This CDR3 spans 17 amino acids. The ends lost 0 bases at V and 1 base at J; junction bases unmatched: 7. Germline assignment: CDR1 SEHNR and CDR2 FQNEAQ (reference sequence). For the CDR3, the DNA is TGTGCCAGCAGCTTAGCGGCTCGACAGGGTCGCACAGATACGCAGTATTTT. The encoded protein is CASSLAARQGRTDTQYF.

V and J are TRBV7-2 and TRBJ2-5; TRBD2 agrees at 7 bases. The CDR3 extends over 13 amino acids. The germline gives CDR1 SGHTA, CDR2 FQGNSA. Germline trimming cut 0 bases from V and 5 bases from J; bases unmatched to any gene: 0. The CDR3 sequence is CASSLAGGETQYF. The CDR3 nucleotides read TGTGCCAGCAGCTTAGCGGGAGGGGAGACCCAGTACTTC.

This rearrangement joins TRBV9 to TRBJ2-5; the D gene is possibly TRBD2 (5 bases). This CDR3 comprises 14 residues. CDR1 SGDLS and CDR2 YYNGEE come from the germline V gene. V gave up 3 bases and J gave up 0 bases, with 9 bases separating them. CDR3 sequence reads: CASSALAYQETQYF. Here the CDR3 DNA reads TGTGCCAGCAGCGCCTTAGCGTACCAAGAGACCCAGTACTTC.

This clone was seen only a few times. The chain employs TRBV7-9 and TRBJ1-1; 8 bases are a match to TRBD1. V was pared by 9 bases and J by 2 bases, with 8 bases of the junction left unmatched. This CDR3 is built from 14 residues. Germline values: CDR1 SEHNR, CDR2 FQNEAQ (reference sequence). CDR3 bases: TGTGCCAGTAAGCGTGGACAGGGAAACACTGAAGCTTTCTTT. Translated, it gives CASKRGQGNTEAFF. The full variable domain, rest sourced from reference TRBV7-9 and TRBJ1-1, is DTGVSQNPRHKITKRGQNVTFRCDPISEHNRLYWYRQTLGQGPEFLTYFQNEAQLEKSRLLSDRFSAERPKGSFSTLEIQRTEQGDSAMYLCASKRGQGNTEAFFGQGTRLTVV.